This T cell receptor (beta chain) was recovered during a study of OX40 agonist ivuxolimab in advanced cancers. Study overall: Patients undergoing dose escalation presented with hepatocellular carcinoma, melanoma, renal cell or head and neck cancer. Among those enrolled, mean age was about 63 years (range about 23 to 79) and 75% to 85% were male.

The repertoire was sequenced with immunoSEQ multiplex PCR; TCRdb's copy has only in-frame clones and lacks some. The profile shows tens of thousands of clones, nearly 80% of them singletons. This CDR3 region has 15 residues. V shed 2 bases and J shed 4 bases, with 14 bases lying between them. Germline lookup yields CDR1 SGHNT and CDR2 YENEEA. The sample in question was CD4+ or CD8+ T cells sorted from blood, obtained in a trial of the OX40 agonist ivuxolimab. This clonotype was obtained from an adult with an advanced solid tumor such as melanoma, head and neck, liver or kidney cancer. The chain joins TRBV11-3 to TRBJ2-5; D may match TRBD1 or TRBD2 (5 bases each). CDR3 sequence reads: CASSLMGERGETQYF. CDR3 bases: TGTGCCAGCAGCTTAATGGGGGAAAGAGGAGAGACCCAGTACTTC.